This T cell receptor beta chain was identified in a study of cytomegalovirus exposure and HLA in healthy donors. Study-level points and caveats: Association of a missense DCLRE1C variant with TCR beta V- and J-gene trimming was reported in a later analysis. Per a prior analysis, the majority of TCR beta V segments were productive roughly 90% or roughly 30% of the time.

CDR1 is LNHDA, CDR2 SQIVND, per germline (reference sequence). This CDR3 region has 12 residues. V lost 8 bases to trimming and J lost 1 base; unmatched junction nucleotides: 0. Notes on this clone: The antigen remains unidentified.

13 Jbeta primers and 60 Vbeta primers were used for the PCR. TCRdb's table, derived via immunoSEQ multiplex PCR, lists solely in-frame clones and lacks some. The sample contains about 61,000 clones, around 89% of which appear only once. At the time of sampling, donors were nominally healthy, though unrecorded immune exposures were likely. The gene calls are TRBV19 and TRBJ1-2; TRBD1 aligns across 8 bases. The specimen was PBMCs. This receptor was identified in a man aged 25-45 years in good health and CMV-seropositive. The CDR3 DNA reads TGTGCCAGTGGACAGGGTAACTATGGCTACACCTTC. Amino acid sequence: CASGQGNYGYTF.